Listed below are T cell receptor beta chains from one sample, sequenced in a study of blood T cell repertoires in COVID-19. Method: immunoSEQ multiplex PCR; TCRdb's copy keeps in-frame clones and lacks some. The data contain about 150,000 clones, 87% of them seen just once; the ten biggest clones take up about 4.2%. Sequencing was performed on peripheral blood. The receptors here all came from a woman aged 60-75 years with active or convalescent COVID-19. The CDR3 runs from the conserved cysteine through the conserved F or W. The D gene is left open where the match is weak. Rows give clone size only sometimes, using once, few, many, or a class for an expanded clone.

>TRBV5-4|.|.|TRBJ2-7
TGTGCCAGCAGCTCGGACAGTGGCTCCTACGAGCAGTACTTC
CASSSDSGSYEQYF
>TRBV25-1|.|many|TRBJ1-1
TGTGCCAGCACCCTAGCGGGTGGAATGAACACTGAAGCTTTCTTT
CASTLAGGMNTEAFF
>TRBV7-9|TRBD1|.|TRBJ1-3
TGTGCCAGCAGCGAGCGGAAATGGGGACAGGGGAAGAATGGAAACACCATATATTTT
CASSERKWGQGKNGNTIYF
>TRBV2|TRBD1|many|TRBJ1-1
TGTGCCAGCAGTTCCCGGGACAGGGTGAGGGGCACTGAAGCTTTCTTT
CASSSRDRVRGTEAFF
>TRBV11-2|.|.|TRBJ2-2
TGTGCCAGCAGCTTAGTACAGGGAAGGATCGGGGAGCTGTTTTTT
CASSLVQGRIGELFF
>TRBV12-5|.|.|TRBJ1-2
TGTGCTAGTGGTTTGCCAACTAACTATGGCTACACCTTC
CASGLPTNYGYTF
>TRBV7-2|.|once|TRBJ1-4
TGTGCCAGCAGCCCCAGGGTCGGGAGGGAAAAACTGTTTTTT
CASSPRVGREKLFF
>TRBV19|.|.|TRBJ2-2
TGTGCCAGTAGGAATAGGGAGGCCGGGGAGCTGTTTTTT
CASRNREAGELFF
>TRBV9|.|.|TRBJ2-2
TGTGCCAGCAGCGTAGTCGGTTATAACACCGGGGAGCTGTTTTTT
CASSVVGYNTGELFF
>TRBV10-2|.|.|TRBJ2-2
TGCGCCAGCGGACTGTTCGGGGAGTTCGGGGAGCTGTTTTTT
CASGLFGEFGELFF
>TRBV4-3|TRBD1|.|TRBJ2-5
TGCGCCAGCAGCCAAGGGGACAGGGACGGGGAGACCCAGTACTTC
CASSQGDRDGETQYF
>TRBV6-2/TRBV6-3|TRBD1|.|TRBJ1-1
TGTGCCAGCAGGCCTAGGGGACAGGGGGCGACTGAAGCTTTCTTT
CASRPRGQGATEAFF
>TRBV2|.|.|TRBJ1-2
TGTGCCAGCAGTGAAGCAGGGACATCTAACTATGGCTACACCTTC
CASSEAGTSNYGYTF
>TRBV6-5|TRBD1|.|TRBJ1-5
TGTGCCAGCAGAGACGGACAGGGAGGCAATCAGCCCCAGCATTTT
CASRDGQGGNQPQHF
>TRBV3-1/TRBV3-2|TRBD2|.|TRBJ2-2
TGTGCCAGCAGCCAATTCGGGACTAGCGGCACCGGGGAGCTGTTTTTT
CASSQFGTSGTGELFF
>TRBV4-3|.|.|TRBJ1-2
TGCGCCAGCAGCCAAGATCACGGGAATAACTATGGCTACACCTTC
CASSQDHGNNYGYTF
>TRBV12-3/TRBV12-4|.|.|TRBJ1-1
TGTGCCAGCAGTTTTGGGCAGACTGAAGCTTTCTTT
CASSFGQTEAFF
>TRBV7-9|TRBD1|.|TRBJ1-3
TGTGCCAGCAGCGGAGGACTTTACAGGGGGCGTCTAGGAAACACCATATATTTT
CASSGGLYRGRLGNTIYF
>TRBV5-4|.|.|TRBJ1-3
TGTGCCAGCAGCTTCCTAGGCAGTCACTCTGGAAACACCATATATTTT
CASSFLGSHSGNTIYF
>TRBV5-1|.|.|TRBJ1-2
TGCGCCAGCAGCTCCCAGGCTACTAACTATGGCTACACCTTC
CASSSQATNYGYTF
>TRBV4-3|.|.|TRBJ1-4
TGCGCCAGCAGCATCGGGGGGCGGATGGGGTCGGATGAAAAACTGTTTTTT
CASSIGGRMGSDEKLFF
>TRBV10-3|.|.|TRBJ1-1
TGTGCCATCAGTGAGTCCGGGACACTTAACACTGAAGCTTTCTTT
CAISESGTLNTEAFF
>TRBV5-1|.|.|TRBJ2-7
TGCGCCAGCAGCACTGGCGGCAATTCCTGGGACGAGCAGTACTTC
CASSTGGNSWDEQYF
>TRBV7-9|.|.|TRBJ2-7
TGTGCCAGCAGCTTCGACAGCTACGAGCAGTACTTC
CASSFDSYEQYF
>TRBV30|.|.|TRBJ1-1
TGTGCCTGGAGTGAGCAATCCGGAGCTGAAGCTTTCTTT
CAWSEQSGAEAFF
>TRBV5-4|.|.|TRBJ1-6
TGTGCCAGCAGCCCGGGCAGGGTGAATTCACCCCTCCACTTT
CASSPGRVNSPLHF
>TRBV4-1|.|.|TRBJ2-3
TGCGCCAGCAGCCAGCGAAGCACAGATACGCAGTATTTT
CASSQRSTDTQYF
>TRBV19|TRBD2|.|TRBJ2-4
TGTGCCAGTAGTAGCGGACTAGCGGGGGCCAAAAACATTCAGTACTTC
CASSSGLAGAKNIQYF
>TRBV4-2|TRBD1|.|TRBJ2-1
TGTGCCAGCAGCCAAGAGTCGACAGGGACCTACCCCAATGAGCAGTTCTTC
CASSQESTGTYPNEQFF
>TRBV30|.|.|TRBJ1-4
TGTGCCTGGACTATCGACAGCCGGAAACTGTTTTTT
CAWTIDSRKLFF
>TRBV4-3|.|.|TRBJ2-1
TGCGCCAGCAGCCAAAGAGGACAGACAGAGCAGTTCTTC
CASSQRGQTEQFF
>TRBV7-2|TRBD2|.|TRBJ2-2
TGTGCCAGCAGCTCCCAGGGGCGGGGGGGCAGGACCGGGGAGCTGTTTTTT
CASSSQGRGGRTGELFF
>TRBV29-1|.|.|TRBJ1-2
TGCAGCGTTGATGTCGAGGCAGGGAGGTATGGCTACACCTTC
CSVDVEAGRYGYTF
>TRBV18|TRBD1|.|TRBJ2-5
TGTGCCAGCTCAGGTTCCGGGACAGGCCAAGAGACCCAGTACTTC
CASSGSGTGQETQYF
>TRBV1|.|.|TRBJ1-6
TGCACCAGGTCAAGGACAGGGAGCTCCTATAATTCACCCCTCCACTTT
CTRSRTGSSYNSPLHF
>TRBV6-5|.|few|TRBJ1-2
TGTGCCAGCAGTTATACAGGGCACTATGGCTACACCTTC
CASSYTGHYGYTF
>TRBV10-3|.|.|TRBJ1-2
TGTGCCATCAGAATTTCAGGCGCCTTGGGTGGCTACACCTTC
CAIRISGALGGYTF
>TRBV5-6|TRBD1|.|TRBJ1-5
TGTGCCAGCAGCTTGAAAGGACAGGGTAGGGTCAATCAGCCCCAGCATTTT
CASSLKGQGRVNQPQHF
>TRBV30|TRBD2|.|TRBJ2-5
TGTGCCTGGAGTGAGGCGGGGGGGCGTATGGAGACCCAGTACTTC
CAWSEAGGRMETQYF
>TRBV6-6|TRBD1|.|TRBJ1-2
TGTGCCAGCAGTCGACAGGGTAGCTATGGCTACACCTTC
CASSRQGSYGYTF
>TRBV5-4|.|.|TRBJ1-1
TGTGCCAGCAGCTCGCAACTTCAGGGGAGCACTGAAGCTTTCTTT
CASSSQLQGSTEAFF
>TRBV7-8|.|.|TRBJ2-5
TGTGCCAGCAGCTTACGAACAACGGGGGAGACCCAGTACTTC
CASSLRTTGETQYF
>TRBV27|.|.|TRBJ1-1
TGTGCCAGCAGACAGGGACACCTGAACACTGAAGCTTTCTTT
CASRQGHLNTEAFF
>TRBV24-1|TRBD1|.|TRBJ2-7
TGTGCCACCAGTGATCACAGGGGCTGTGACGAGCAGTACTTC
CATSDHRGCDEQYF
>TRBV2|TRBD2|once|TRBJ2-7
TGTGCCAGCTCTCCCGAGACTAGCGGGAGATACGAGCAGTACTTC
CASSPETSGRYEQYF